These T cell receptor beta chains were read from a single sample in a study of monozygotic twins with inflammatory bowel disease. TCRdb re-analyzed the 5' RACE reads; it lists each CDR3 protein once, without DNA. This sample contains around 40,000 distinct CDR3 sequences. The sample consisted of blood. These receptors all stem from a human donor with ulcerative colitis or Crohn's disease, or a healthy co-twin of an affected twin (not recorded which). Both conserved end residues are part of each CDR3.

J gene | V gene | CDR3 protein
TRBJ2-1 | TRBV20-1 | CSARSASGPYNEQFF
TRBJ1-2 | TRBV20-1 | CSAELGVGTNYGYTF
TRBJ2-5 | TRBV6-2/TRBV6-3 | CASSSITSGQETQYF
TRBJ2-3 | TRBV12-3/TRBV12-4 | CASRSRDLPDTQYF
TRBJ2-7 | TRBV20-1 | CSARGFGGRGYEQYF
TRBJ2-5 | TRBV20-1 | CSAYPSRAGGGETQYF
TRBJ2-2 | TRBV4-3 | CASSQEWPRGGELFF
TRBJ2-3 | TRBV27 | CASSSGTADTDTQYF
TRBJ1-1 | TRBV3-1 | CASSHLREGAEAFF
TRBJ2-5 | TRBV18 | CASSAARNQETQYF
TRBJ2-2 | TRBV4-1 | CASSPTGYGVTGELFF